Reported below is one TCR beta chain. The data are from a study of patients and donors after allogeneic stem cell transplantation. The J segment lost 0 bases and the V segment lost 0 bases, leaving 4 bases of the junction unmatched. Germline CDR1 and CDR2: LGHNA and YSLEER. The CDR3 covers 17 residues. TCRdb called the RT-PCR reads again in MiXCR, with one record for every CDR3 protein. This table has around 240,000 distinct CDR3 sequences, about 14% appearing once. The sample consisted of blood, either unsorted or a sorted T cell fraction (not recorded which). The genes are TRBV4-3 and TRBJ2-3; TRBD2 agrees at 9 bases. This TCR derives from a human donor who was either an allogeneic HSCT recipient or a stem cell or donor lymphocyte infusion donor (not recorded which). It is not recorded whose cells these are; they may come from a transplant donor. CDR3 coding DNA: TGCGCCAGCAGCCAAGACGCGCTAGCGGGGAGCACAGATACGCAGTATTTT. It is translated as CASSQDALAGSTDTQYF.